This T cell receptor (beta chain) was recovered during a study of breast tumors, draining lymph nodes, adjacent tissues. Study-wide points: Compared with lymph nodes, tumors were less diverse; compared with nontumor tissue, more. The data were judged consistent with most tumor T cells coming from lymph node and expanding in tumor. Tumor T cell lymph node origin was a supported hypothesis, not proven. Compared with basal-like, luminal-like tumors shared significantly more repertoire with nontumor tissue.

Via MiXCR, TCRdb re-called the multiplex PCR reads, giving one row per CDR3 protein. The sample shows about 63,000 distinct CDR3 sequences, approximately 54% of them seen only once. On this clonotype itself: What it binds is unknown.

Trimming took off 6 bases at V and 4 bases at J, with 12 bases between the two ends. In germline, CDR1 is MNHNY, CDR2 SVGAGI (reference sequence). CDR3 length: 13 residues. This chain connects TRBV6-6 to TRBJ1-2; no definite D call. This sequence was found in a female donor with breast cancer. Some clones in this sample may be carry-over from other donors' samples. Input material: breast tumor tissue. CDR3 loop: CASSRGPIYGYTF. The CDR3 DNA reads TGTGCCAGCAGCCGGGGTCCCATCTATGGCTACACCTTC.